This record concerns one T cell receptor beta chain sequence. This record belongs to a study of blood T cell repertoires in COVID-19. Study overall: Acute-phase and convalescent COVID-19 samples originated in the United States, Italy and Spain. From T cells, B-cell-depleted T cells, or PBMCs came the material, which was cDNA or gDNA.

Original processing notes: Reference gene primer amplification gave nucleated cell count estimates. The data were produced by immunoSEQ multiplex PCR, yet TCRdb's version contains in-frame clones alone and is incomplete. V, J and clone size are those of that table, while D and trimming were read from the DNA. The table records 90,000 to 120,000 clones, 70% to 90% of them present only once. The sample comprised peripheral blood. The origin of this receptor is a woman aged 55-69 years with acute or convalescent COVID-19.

In nucleotides, the CDR3 is TGTGCCAGCATCCAACTTGGACAGTCTAGCACAGATACGCAGTATTTT. It yields the protein CASIQLGQSSTDTQYF. The rearrangement links TRBV28 to TRBJ2-3; D possibly corresponds to TRBD1 (6 bases). Trimming stripped 7 bases from V and 0 bases from J, with 17 bases between. This CDR3 region has 16 residues. Germline-derived CDR1 and CDR2 are MDHEN and SYDVKM.